This TCR beta chain was identified in a study of T cell responses to AZD1222 COVID-19 vaccine. Study-wide context: Some second doses came at about 4 weeks and others at about 12 weeks; these were pooled.

On this clone itself: As yet, its antigen is unknown.

The CDR3 sequence is 17 residues long. Trimming at V came to 0 bases and at J to 9 bases, leaving 14 bases not matched to a gene. Germline V gene data show CDR1 as MNHEY and CDR2 as SMNVEV (reference sequence). General study points: Possibly, clonal diversity was underestimated; donors were largely white British and included more females. Reportedly, close to half of spike-specific TCRs are directed against unmutated variant regions.

Clones were sequenced by immunoSEQ multiplex PCR, and TCRdb holds only the in-frame ones, with some missing. This table has some 150,000 clones, approximately 94% appearing once. The sequence was obtained from an adult in good health. Material: peripheral blood, obtained on day 0 of AZD1222 vaccination. This rearrangement joins TRBV27 to TRBJ2-1; 7 bases line up with TRBD2. CDR3 sequence (DNA): TGTGCCAGCAGTTTATCGGTTGCCATGGGGGGGAAGGGTGAGCAGTTCTTC. Its translation is CASSLSVAMGGKGEQFF.